Each of the 14 T cell receptor beta chains below was sequenced from the same sample in a study of T cell responses to AZD1222 COVID-19 vaccine. Generated by immunoSEQ multiplex PCR, the TCRdb table keeps only in-frame clones and is missing some. The repertoire has around 110,000 clones, around 88% of them found once; the top ten carry approximately 9.6%. Here the sequenced sample was peripheral blood, taken on day 0 of AZD1222 vaccination. Every receptor here comes from an adult in good health.

This chain links TRBV6-4 with TRBJ2-1; 16 bases match TRBD2. Germline V gene lookup returns CDR1 MRHNA and CDR2 SNTAGT. V lost 5 bases to trimming and J lost 7 bases; unmatched junction nucleotides: 8. The CDR3 spans 17 residues. The CDR3 DNA reads as TGTGCCAGCAGTCAATCGGGACTAGCGGGGGGGCCAAATGAGCAGTTCTTC. It specifies CASSQSGLAGGPNEQFF.

This clone was detected a few times. This sequence joins TRBV30 and TRBJ1-1, with a weak D call TRBD1 (5 bases). V was trimmed by 2 bases and J by 1 base, leaving 11 bases between them. The V gene's germline CDR1 is GTSNPN and CDR2 SVGIG (reference sequence). CDR3 length: 14 residues. For the CDR3, the DNA is TGTGCCTGGAGTAAGGGAACAGGGAACACTGAAGCTTTCTTT. This gives the protein CAWSKGTGNTEAFF.

The chain carries TRBV23-1 and TRBJ2-1, with 7 nucleotides matching TRBD1. TRBV23-1 is designated an ORF whose function remains uncertain. Trimming removed 0 bases from V and 7 bases from J; junction bases left unmatched: 3. The CDR3 extends over 14 amino acids. The CDR3 sequence is CASSQSFRGNEQFF. The CDR3 DNA is TGCGCCAGCAGTCAATCGTTCAGGGGGAATGAGCAGTTCTTC.

The chain joins TRBV23-1 to TRBJ1-6; 7 bases line up with TRBD1. TRBV23-1 is an ORF, with its function uncertain. Unmatched junction bases numbered 28, after V lost 10 bases and J lost 7 bases. The CDR3 extends over 20 amino acids. DNA of the CDR3: TGCGCCACCGTAGTAGATTCCAGGGGGAAAACTCGGTTCTTGAATTCACCCCTCCACTTT. Translated: CATVVDSRGKTRFLNSPLHF.

The chain couples TRBV5-1 to TRBJ2-5, with 9 positions matching TRBD1. From germline, CDR1 is SGHRS and CDR2 YFSETQ. The CDR3 is 15 residues long. J gave up 5 bases and V 5 bases, and 10 bases lay outside the gene matches. The CDR3 spells CASSPLQGAVETQYF. In nucleotides, the CDR3 is TGCGCCAGCAGTCCACTACAGGGGGCGGTCGAGACCCAGTACTTC.

This clone has just a few counts. This chain joins TRBV4-3 and TRBJ2-2; no definite D call. This CDR3 spans 16 amino acids. V was pared by 0 bases and J by 1 base, with 9 bases between. CDR1 and CDR2 (germline): LGHNA, YSLEER. CDR3 sequence reads: CASSQEVGRNTGELFF. The DNA for the CDR3 is TGCGCCAGCAGCCAAGAGGTAGGTCGGAACACCGGGGAGCTGTTTTTT.

This chain links TRBV5-1 with TRBJ1-4; TRBD1 matches at 8 bases. The germline gives CDR1 SGHRS, CDR2 YFSETQ. The CDR3 loop spans 14 amino acids. V dropped 3 bases and J dropped 10; count of bases not matched to a gene: 8. The CDR3 DNA reads TGCGCCAGCAGCTCGGACAGGGACGACGTAAAACTGTTTTTT. Its protein product is CASSSDRDDVKLFF.

The rearrangement joins TRBV7-3 to TRBJ2-1; D possibly corresponds to TRBD1 (6 bases). This CDR3 has 14 amino acids. V was cut by 7 bases and J by 3 bases, with 13 bases left in between. CDR1 and CDR2 (germline): SGHTA, FQGTGA. CDR3 DNA: TGTGCCAGCACCTCCCCAGGGGTCTACAATGAGCAGTTCTTC. This gives the protein CASTSPGVYNEQFF.

This chain connects TRBV6-5 to TRBJ2-7; TRBD2 is a possible D gene (6 bases). The length of the CDR3 is 15 residues. V was shortened by 11 bases and J by 2 bases, with 22 bases between the two germline ends. Germline V gene lookup returns CDR1 MNHEY and CDR2 SVGAGI. CDR3 bases: TGTGCCTTACGACATCTGAAAGGGGAGGCCTACGAGCAGTACTTC. Its protein product is CALRHLKGEAYEQYF.

The gene calls are TRBV24-1 and TRBJ2-3; TRBD2 matches at 7 bases. Per germline, CDR1 KGHDR and CDR2 SFDVKD. The CDR3 spans 15 residues. V shed 4 bases and J 1 base; nucleotides not matched to a gene: 4. The CDR3 sequence: CATSEGRGGTDTQYF. CDR3 coding DNA: TGTGCCACCAGTGAGGGCCGGGGGGGCACAGATACGCAGTATTTT.

The V and J genes are TRBV6-5 and TRBJ1-1; perhaps TRBD1 as D (6 bases). This CDR3 is 14 amino acids long. V was trimmed by 2 bases and J by 0 bases, leaving 7 bases between them. The germline gives CDR1 MNHEY, CDR2 SVGAGI. The DNA for the CDR3 is TGTGCCAGCAGTTACCAGGGGATGAACACTGAAGCTTTCTTT. Its protein is CASSYQGMNTEAFF.

The chain recombines TRBV5-4 with TRBJ2-1; D remains ambiguous. Germline V gene sequence: CDR1 SGHNT, CDR2 YYREEE (reference sequence). V lost 5 bases and J lost 7, with 13 bases in between. The CDR3 runs 13 residues. CDR3 coding DNA: TGTGCCAGCAGTTTGCCGGTTAGTAATGAGCAGTTCTTC. This sequence encodes CASSLPVSNEQFF.

The chain has TRBV20-1 and TRBJ1-2; D ambiguous. V lost 5 bases and J 12 bases, leaving 10 bases between the germline ends. The CDR3 length is 9 residues. Germline V lookup: CDR1 DFQATT, CDR2 SNEGSKA (reference sequence). The CDR3 protein is CSASPEHTF. The CDR3 nucleotides are TGCAGTGCTTCCCCAGAACACACCTTC.

The chain couples TRBV12-3 or TRBV12-4 to TRBJ1-2; no clear D. The CDR3 is 12 residues long. The ends were cut back, 3 bases at V and 4 bases at J, with 6 bases in the middle. As DNA, the CDR3 is TGTGCCAGCAGTTTCCGGACCTATGGCTACACCTTC. This sequence encodes CASSFRTYGYTF.